The clone carrying this T cell receptor (beta chain) was seen a single time. This sample stems from a study of regulatory T cells in long-lasting Graves disease. Sample time point: newly diagnosed GD, antithyroid drugs for less than 3 months. PBMC RNA served as the TCR library source. Graves' disease was diagnosed by American Thyroid Association guidelines. Relying on iRepertoire HTBI primers and Arm-PCR of CDR3 regions, the team built TCR beta libraries. Per the study methods: The samples included roughly 61 TRBV and about 13 TRBJ segments. Each CDR3 protein gets one entry after TCRdb re-called the multiplex PCR reads with MiXCR. These V and J calls derive from TCRdb rather than the authors' analysis. The sample contains around 250,000 distinct CDR3 sequences, around 18% of which appear only once. Trimming shortened V by 6 bases and J by 2 bases, and 8 bases separated the two germline ends. The germline V gene encodes CDR1 SNHLY and CDR2 FYNNEI. The CDR3 sequence is 13 residues long.

These same records also appear under a second study, on T cells in Graves' hyperthyroidism and ophthalmopathy.

The source of this sequence is a woman aged 30 to 39 with Graves disease. The rearrangement joins TRBV2 to TRBJ1-5, with unresolved D. The input for sequencing was peripheral blood mononuclear cells (PBMCs), taken at new diagnosis, from a patient treated with antithyroid drugs. The CDR3 protein is CASRERGNQPQHF. DNA of the CDR3: TGTGCCAGCAGAGAGAGGGGCAATCAGCCCCAGCATTTT.